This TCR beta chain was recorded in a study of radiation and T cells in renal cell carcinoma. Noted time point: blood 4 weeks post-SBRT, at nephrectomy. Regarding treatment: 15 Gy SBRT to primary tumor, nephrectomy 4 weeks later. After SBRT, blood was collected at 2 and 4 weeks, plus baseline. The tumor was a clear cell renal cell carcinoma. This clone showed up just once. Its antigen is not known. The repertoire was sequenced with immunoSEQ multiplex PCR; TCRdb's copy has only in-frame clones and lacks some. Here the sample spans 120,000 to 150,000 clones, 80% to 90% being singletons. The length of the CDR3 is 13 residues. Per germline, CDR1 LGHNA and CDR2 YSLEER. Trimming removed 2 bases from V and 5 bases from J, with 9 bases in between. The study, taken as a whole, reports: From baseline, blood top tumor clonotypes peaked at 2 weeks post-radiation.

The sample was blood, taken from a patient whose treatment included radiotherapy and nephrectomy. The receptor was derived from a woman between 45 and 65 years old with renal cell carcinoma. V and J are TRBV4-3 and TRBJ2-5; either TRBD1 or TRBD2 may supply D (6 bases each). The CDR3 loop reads CASSQTGRETQYF. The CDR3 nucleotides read TGCGCCAGCAGCCAAACAGGGAGGGAGACCCAGTACTTC.